This T cell receptor (beta chain) derives from a study of radiation and T cells in renal cell carcinoma. Germline V gene data show CDR1 as SGHVS and CDR2 as FQNEAQ. The CDR3 spans 16 residues. Trimming pared 2 bases from V and 3 bases from J, leaving 14 bases between. Described time point: baseline pretreatment blood. Treatment specified: 15 Gy SBRT to primary tumor, nephrectomy 4 weeks later. Profiling relied on immunoSEQ multiplex PCR, and the TCRdb table lists in-frame clones only, not all of them. The sample yields approximately 150,000 clones, approximately 87% seen once. The sequence came from a woman between 50 and 59 years old with renal cell carcinoma. The rearrangement links TRBV7-8 to TRBJ2-1; D possibly corresponds to TRBD1 (6 bases). The source material was blood, sampled from a patient whose treatment included radiotherapy and nephrectomy. The CDR3 is CASSLSRLGGYNEQFF. CDR3 coding DNA: TGTGCCAGCAGCTTATCCCGGCTAGGGGGCTACAATGAGCAGTTCTTC.